The 21 T cell receptor beta chains below all came from one sample that was sequenced in a study of blood T cell repertoires in COVID-19. Repertoires were generated with immunoSEQ multiplex PCR, while TCRdb's copy carries only in-frame clones and drops some. The sample has about 230,000 clones, 70% to 90% seen once. The specimen was peripheral blood. The receptors were gathered from a man in his forties or fifties with COVID-19, enrolled during active disease.

The V and J genes are TRBV7-9 and TRBJ2-7; 7 bases are shared with TRBD2. V shed 5 bases and J 0 bases; nucleotides not matched to a gene: 10. There are 16 residues in the CDR3. The V gene's germline CDR1 is SEHNR and CDR2 FQNEAQ (reference sequence). CDR3 DNA sequence: TGTGCCAGCAGCCCACCGACTAGCCGTTTCTCCTACGAGCAGTACTTC. Translation gives CASSPPTSRFSYEQYF.

The chain employs TRBV5-1 and TRBJ2-2; TRBD1 agrees at 10 bases. J was trimmed by 2 bases and V by 4 bases; bases with no gene match: 2. CDR3 length: 15 residues. CDR1 and CDR2 (germline): SGHRS, YFSETQ. The chain's CDR3 is CASSRTGGNTGELFF. The CDR3 bases are TGCGCCAGCAGCCGGACAGGGGGTAACACCGGGGAGCTGTTTTTT.

The chain joins TRBV29-1 to TRBJ1-5; D perhaps matches TRBD1 (5 bases). The CDR3 sequence is 12 residues long. Germline CDR1 reads SQVTM; CDR2 reads ANQGSEA. Trimming took off 4 bases at V and 5 bases at J, with 9 bases between the two ends. CDR3 in DNA: TGCAGCGTTGTGGGGCTGGATCAGCCCCAGCATTTT. Translating gives CSVVGLDQPQHF.

The chain has TRBV7-9 and TRBJ2-3, with 15 bases aligning to TRBD2. Germline V gene data show CDR1 as SEHNR and CDR2 as FQNEAQ (reference sequence). This CDR3 spans 18 amino acids. The V and J ends lost 2 bases and 5 bases, in that order; junction bases with no gene match: 8. The CDR3 here is CASSLNPGLAGGVDTQYF. The CDR3 DNA sequence: TGTGCCAGCAGCTTAAACCCCGGACTAGCGGGAGGGGTAGATACGCAGTATTTT.

V usage is TRBV30 and J usage is TRBJ1-1; D is undetermined. This CDR3 spans 14 amino acids. The V end was cut by 3 bases, the J end by 1 base, with 12 bases between. CDR1 GTSNPN and CDR2 SVGIG come from the germline V gene (reference sequence). In nucleotides, the CDR3 is TGTGCCTGGAGGAACACCGGAGGGAACACTGAAGCTTTCTTT. Translated: CAWRNTGGNTEAFF.

The V call is TRBV7-6, the J call TRBJ2-7; 9 bases align to TRBD1. This CDR3 has 16 amino acids. V was pared by 5 bases and J by 4 bases, with 12 bases of the junction left unmatched. The V gene's germline CDR1 is SGHVS and CDR2 FNYEAQ. CDR3 nucleotides: TGTGCCAGCAGCGCCAAACAGGGGGCGCAGACGTACGAGCAGTACTTC. Translation gives CASSAKQGAQTYEQYF. Complete variable domain (other parts from reference TRBV7-6 and TRBJ2-7): GAGVSQSPRYKVTKRGQDVALRCDPISGHVSLYWYRQALGQGPEFLTYFNYEAQQDKSGLPNDRFSAERPEGSISTLTIQRTEQRDSAMYRCASSAKQGAQTYEQYFGPGTRLTVT.

This clone was detected once. The chain is built from TRBV5-1 and TRBJ2-7, with 12 bases lining up with TRBD2. The CDR3 covers 15 residues. The ends lost 5 bases at V and 5 bases at J; junction bases unmatched: 8. CDR1 SGHRS and CDR2 YFSETQ come from the germline V gene. The CDR3 sequence: CASSNTSGRSNEQYF. CDR3 sequence (DNA): TGCGCCAGCAGTAATACTAGCGGGAGGAGCAACGAGCAGTACTTC.

The rearrangement joins TRBV2 to TRBJ1-2, with D maybe TRBD1 (5 bases). V lost 7 bases to trimming and J lost 7 bases, with 13 bases between them. Germline V gene sequence: CDR1 SNHLY, CDR2 FYNNEI. The CDR3 runs 12 residues. The CDR3 coding sequence is TGTGCCAGCACTTACGGGGGGGTTGGCTACACCTTC. This translates into CASTYGGVGYTF. Based on the CDR3 plus reference TRBV2 and TRBJ1-2, the full variable domain is EPEVTQTPSHQVTQMGQEVILRCVPISNHLYFYWYRQILGQKVEFLVSFYNNEISEKSEIFDDQFSVERPDGSNFTLKIRSTKLEDSAMYFCASTYGGVGYTFGSGTRLTVV.

V is TRBV7-9 and J is TRBJ1-2; TRBD1 agrees at 10 bases. From germline, CDR1 is SEHNR and CDR2 FQNEAQ (reference sequence). Losses at the gene ends were 2 bases for V and 7 bases for J; bases not matched to a gene: 10. The CDR3 runs to 16 residues. The CDR3 is CASSLPNPGQGIGYTF. CDR3 DNA: TGTGCCAGCAGCTTACCTAACCCGGGACAGGGGATTGGCTACACCTTC.

The chain links TRBV6-5 to TRBJ1-2; 8 bases are shared with TRBD1. The CDR3 contains 12 residues. J lost 10 bases, V lost 10 bases, and 11 bases had no gene match. CDR1 is MNHEY and CDR2 is SVGAGI in the germline V gene. In nucleotides, the CDR3 is TGTGCCATCGACAGGGGCCTCCGGGACTACACCTTC. Translated: CAIDRGLRDYTF.

Here the CDR3 DNA reads TGTGCCAGTACCACGATTAGAAAGTATGGCTACACCTTC. This translates into CASTTIRKYGYTF. V gene TRBV19 combines with J gene TRBJ1-2; D is unclear. Germline V gives CDR1 LNHDA, CDR2 SQIVND (reference sequence). The CDR3 loop spans 13 amino acids. The ends were cut back, 7 bases at V and 5 bases at J, with 14 bases in the middle.

This rearrangement joins TRBV7-2 to TRBJ2-1; maybe TRBD2 (6 bases). V was clipped by 1 base and J by 10 bases, with 11 bases between them. Germline CDR1 and CDR2: SGHTA and FQGNSA. This CDR3 spans 13 amino acids. CDR3 nucleotides: TGTGCCAGCAGCTTAGAGTTGCGGGGAGAGCAGTTCTTC. This sequence encodes CASSLELRGEQFF.

The chain has TRBV27 and TRBJ2-1; 10 bases are a match to TRBD2. With 3 bases clipped from V and 4 bases from J, the junction kept 9 bases outside the gene matches. The germline CDR1 and CDR2 sequences are MNHEY and SMNVEV (reference sequence). CDR3 length: 17 amino acids. The CDR3 sequence is CASSFVVLAGDYNEQFF. The CDR3 coding sequence is TGTGCCAGCAGTTTCGTCGTCCTAGCGGGAGATTACAATGAGCAGTTCTTC.

The chain combines TRBV6-6 with TRBJ2-3, with D possibly matching TRBD2 (5 bases). The CDR3 has 15 amino acids. V lost 6 bases and J lost 2, with 15 bases in between. In germline, CDR1 is MNHNY, CDR2 SVGAGI (reference sequence). CDR3 sequence (DNA): TGTGCCAGCAGAACCACCGGGGAGACCACAGATACGCAGTATTTT. Residues: CASRTTGETTDTQYF.

This clone was seen a handful of times. J is TRBJ2-5 and V is TRBV6-1; TRBD2 aligns across 9 bases. The V gene end was trimmed by 2 bases and the J gene end by 6 bases; junction bases not matched to a gene: 7. Germline V gene lookup returns CDR1 MNHNS and CDR2 SASEGT. The CDR3 contains 15 residues. The DNA for the CDR3 is TGTGCCAGCAGTGAATGGGCTAGCGGGATGCAGACCCAGTACTTC. It is translated as CASSEWASGMQTQYF.

The J gene is TRBJ1-2, the V gene TRBV3-1 (or the pseudogene TRBV3-2); tentatively, D is TRBD1 (6 bases). V was trimmed by 0 bases and J by 10 bases, leaving 12 bases between them. The length of the CDR3 is 13 residues. The V gene's germline CDR1 is LGHDT and CDR2 YNNKEL (reference sequence). As DNA, the CDR3 is TGTGCCAGCAGCCAAGATCAAAGACAGGTCTACACCTTC. The encoded protein is CASSQDQRQVYTF.

This chain uses TRBV6-1 with TRBJ1-5; tentatively, D is TRBD1 (5 bases). V dropped 1 base and J dropped 3 bases, with 7 bases sitting between them. This CDR3 is built from 14 residues. Per germline, CDR1 MNHNS and CDR2 SASEGT. The chain's CDR3 is CASSEGQNNQPQHF. The CDR3 nucleotides read TGTGCCAGCAGTGAAGGACAGAACAATCAGCCCCAGCATTTT.

The chain is built from TRBV6-4 and TRBJ1-1, with D hard to call. Germline V lookup: CDR1 MRHNA, CDR2 SNTAGT. The CDR3 is 13 residues long. Trimming shortened V by 7 bases and J by 1 base, and 10 bases separated the two germline ends. The CDR3 coding sequence is TGTGCCAGCAAACTCGGGGAGAACACTGAAGCTTTCTTT. Translation gives CASKLGENTEAFF.

The chain is built from TRBV3-1 (or the pseudogene TRBV3-2) and TRBJ2-7; D gene uncertain. The V and J ends lost 0 bases and 6 bases respectively, with 6 bases between them. CDR3 length: 12 amino acids. Looked up from germline, CDR1 is LGHDT and CDR2 is YNNKEL (reference sequence). The CDR3 region is CASSQDLSEQYF. The CDR3 DNA follows: TGTGCCAGCAGCCAAGATCTTTCCGAGCAGTACTTC.

The gene calls are TRBV13 and TRBJ2-3, with 8 bases aligning to TRBD2. The CDR3 sequence is 14 residues long. Germline CDR1 is PRHDT and CDR2 is FYEKMQ (reference sequence). The ends lost 7 bases at V and 2 bases at J; junction bases unmatched: 5. The CDR3 spells CASTSGGTTDTQYF. The CDR3 DNA follows: TGTGCCAGCACCTCGGGGGGGACCACAGATACGCAGTATTTT.

This chain links TRBV21-1 with TRBJ1-2. TRBV21-1 counts as a pseudogene. The CDR3 runs to 15 residues. The CDR3, as DNA: TGTGCCAGCAGCCAAAAATGGGCGGGGGCCTATGGCTACACCTTC. This gives the protein CASSQKWAGAYGYTF.